The 7 T cell receptor beta chains listed next were all sequenced from one sample in a study of read filtering for tumor transcriptome and immune sequencing. The library was built from roughly 400 ng RNA with molecular barcoded adaptors for alpha/delta and beta/gamma chains. TCRdb passed the reads through MiXCR, listing each CDR3 protein once. The sample shows more than 35,000 distinct CDR3 sequences, about 10% of them seen only once. The sequenced sample was a population of CD138-negative cells sorted from bone marrow. The source of these receptors is a donor at least 40 years old with multiple myeloma.

The chain combines TRBV7-4 with TRBJ2-1, with D perhaps matching TRBD2 (8 bases). This CDR3 is 15 amino acids long. Germline-derived CDR1 and CDR2 are SGHVT and SQSDAQ. Trimming cost V 6 bases and J 6 bases, with 18 bases left between them. As DNA, the CDR3 is TGTGCCAGCAGTTTATTAGCGGGACAGCCCAATGAGCAGTTCTTC. It encodes CASSLLAGQPNEQFF.

Many counts were recorded for this clonotype. The rearrangement links TRBV6-6 to TRBJ2-2; D is perhaps TRBD2 (5 bases). CDR3 length equals 12 residues. Trimming took 6 bases from V and 7 from J, leaving 9 bases between them. The germline V gene has CDR1 MNHNY and CDR2 SVGAGI (reference sequence). In DNA, the CDR3 is TGTGCCAGCAGGAGGGAAAACGGGGAGCTGTTTTTT. This translates into CASRRENGELFF.

At least ten counts were recorded for this clonotype. The chain carries TRBV29-1 and TRBJ2-1, with D unresolved. V was cut by 7 bases and J by 5 bases, with 9 bases left in between. Germline CDR1 SQVTM, CDR2 ANQGSEA. This CDR3 is 11 amino acids long. The CDR3 DNA reads as TGCAGCGGGACGGTGAACAATGAGCAGTTCTTC. Translating gives CSGTVNNEQFF.

The sample holds many counts of this clonotype. The rearrangement joins TRBV6-1 to TRBJ1-3; the D gene is possibly TRBD1 (6 bases). This CDR3 comprises 14 residues. Germline CDR1 is MNHNS and CDR2 is SASEGT. The V and J ends lost 2 bases and 4 bases respectively, with 9 bases between them. In DNA form, the CDR3 reads TGTGCCAGCAGTGAAACAGGGTTCGGAAACACCATATATTTT. It translates to CASSETGFGNTIYF.

The chain uses TRBV6-2 or TRBV6-3 and TRBJ1-4; 7 bases align to TRBD1. The CDR3 runs to 16 residues. V gave up 7 bases and J gave up 0 bases; unmatched junction bases: 8. Germline values: CDR1 MNHEY, CDR2 SVGEGT. CDR3 nucleotide sequence: TGTGCCAGCACCTGGACAGGTGCTGCAACTAATGAAAAACTGTTTTTT. Its translation: CASTWTGAATNEKLFF.

As concerns this clonotype: Being one base from a much bigger clone, this may be a read error. V is TRBV20-1 and J is TRBJ2-7; TRBD1 is a possible D gene (5 bases). The CDR3 contains 15 residues. CDR1 DFQATT and CDR2 SNEGSKA come from the germline V gene (reference sequence). The CDR3: CGARDSGSTSYEQYF. In DNA, the CDR3 is TGCGGTGCTAGAGATTCAGGGTCGACCTCCTACGAGCAGTACTTC.

This clonotype was found many times. The chain carries TRBV14 and TRBJ2-7, with 7 positions matching TRBD1. The CDR3 runs 14 residues. CDR1 is SGHDN and CDR2 is FVKESK in the germline V gene. V shed 4 bases, J shed 5 bases, and the junction held 8 bases outside the gene matches. The CDR3 DNA reads as TGTGCCAGCAGCCTTACCCCCACAGGGGACGAGCAGTACTTC. Translation: CASSLTPTGDEQYF.